The clone carrying this T cell receptor beta chain appeared a few times. This sample is drawn from a study of T-cell memory formation after mild COVID-19. Each CDR3 protein gets one entry after TCRdb re-called the 5' RACE reads with MiXCR. The sample has about 320,000 distinct CDR3 sequences, about 13% seen once. This CDR3 comprises 15 residues. Germline V gene data show CDR1 as LGHNA and CDR2 as YNFKEQ. Trimming took off 1 base at V and 7 bases at J, with 11 bases between the two ends. This rearrangement joins TRBV4-2 to TRBJ1-6; tentatively, D is TRBD1 (5 bases). The receptor comes from a man younger than 35 who had mild COVID-19 (a few samples of this study predate the infection). Cell type and time point are not known. The specimen sequenced was PBMCs or a T cell subset sorted from them (not recorded which). The CDR3, as DNA: TGTGCCAGCAGCCAAGTAGGGGTTGTAAATTCACCCCTCCACTTT. Its protein product is CASSQVGVVNSPLHF.